The 26 T cell receptor beta chains reported below all come from one sample, sequenced in a study of radiation and T cells in renal cell carcinoma. Time point meaning: blood 2 weeks post-SBRT. Treatment meaning: 15 Gy SBRT to primary tumor, nephrectomy 4 weeks later. Repertoires were generated with immunoSEQ multiplex PCR, while TCRdb's copy carries only in-frame clones and drops some. The sample shows tens of thousands of clones, approximately 80% of them seen only once. The sequences come from blood, collected from a patient whose treatment included radiotherapy and nephrectomy. The receptors here all came from a woman in her seventies with renal cell carcinoma.

J is TRBJ1-1 and V is TRBV5-4; 7 bases line up with TRBD1. This CDR3 has 15 residues. Germline CDR1 and CDR2: SGHNT and YYREEE (reference sequence). V was clipped by 3 bases and J by 1 base; unmatched bases: 6. The CDR3 is CASSSYGTANTEAFF. The CDR3 bases are TGTGCCAGCAGCTCGTACGGGACAGCGAACACTGAAGCTTTCTTT.

This chain uses TRBV7-9 with TRBJ2-1, with 13 positions matching TRBD2. V trimming: 3 bases; J trimming: 8 bases; junction bases outside the gene matches: 10. The CDR3 length is 17 residues. Germline CDR1 and CDR2: SEHNR and FQNEAQ (reference sequence). This chain's CDR3 is CASSFLLAGGPKDEQFF. The CDR3 DNA reads as TGTGCCAGCAGCTTCTTACTAGCGGGAGGGCCGAAGGATGAGCAGTTCTTC.

The rearrangement uses TRBV6-6 and TRBJ2-5; TRBD2 matches 9 bases. Trimming cost V 5 bases and J 2 bases; bases outside gene matches: 3. The CDR3 runs 14 residues. Germline-derived CDR1 and CDR2 are MNHNY and SVGAGI (reference sequence). In DNA, the CDR3 is TGTGCCAGCAGTCCGGGACTAGCTCAAGAGACCCAGTACTTC. Protein: CASSPGLAQETQYF.

The rearrangement joins TRBV5-1 to TRBJ2-2; D is unclear. This CDR3 is built from 13 residues. The germline CDR1 and CDR2 sequences are SGHRS and YFSETQ. Trimming pared 4 bases from V and 7 bases from J, leaving 11 bases between. CDR3 residues: CASSPLADGELFF. CDR3 DNA: TGCGCCAGCAGCCCCCTCGCGGACGGGGAGCTGTTTTTT. The whole variable domain, filled in from reference TRBV5-1 and TRBJ2-2, reads KAGVTQTPRYLIKTRGQQVTLSCSPISGHRSVSWYQQTPGQGLQFLFEYFSETQRNKGNFPGRFSGRQFSNSRSEMNVSTLELGDSALYLCASSPLADGELFFGEGSRLTVL.

CDR3 residues: CASSELGAYNSPLHF. The CDR3 nucleotides read TGTGCCAGCAGTGAATTGGGGGCCTATAATTCACCCCTCCACTTT. This chain uses TRBV2 with TRBJ1-6, with D perhaps TRBD1 (5 bases). V shed 2 bases and J shed 2 bases, with 7 bases lying between them. The CDR3 length is 15 residues. Germline CDR1 SNHLY, CDR2 FYNNEI.

J is TRBJ1-2 and V is TRBV6-1, with D perhaps TRBD1 (6 bases). The germline V gene encodes CDR1 MNHNS and CDR2 SASEGT. The CDR3 is made up of 14 amino acids. Trimming stripped 4 bases from V and 7 bases from J, with 16 bases between. CDR3 in amino acids: CASSVPRGQRGYTF. In DNA, the CDR3 is TGTGCCAGCAGTGTCCCCAGGGGCCAACGTGGCTACACCTTC.

The V call is TRBV2, the J call TRBJ2-3; 13 bases fit TRBD2. Trimming removed 6 bases from V and 5 bases from J; junction bases left unmatched: 2. Germline V lookup: CDR1 SNHLY, CDR2 FYNNEI. The CDR3 runs to 14 residues. In DNA, the CDR3 is TGTGCCAGCAGCGGGACTAGCGGGAAAGATACGCAGTATTTT. Encoded protein: CASSGTSGKDTQYF.

This clone was detected once. The gene calls are TRBV19 and TRBJ1-1; D is perhaps TRBD1 (5 bases). V lost 7 bases, J lost 4 bases, and 10 bases lay in between. Germline CDR1 LNHDA, CDR2 SQIVND (reference sequence). This CDR3 has 12 amino acids. CDR3 DNA sequence: TGTGCCAGTACCTGGGGGGGCACTGAAGCTTTCTTT. Protein sequence: CASTWGGTEAFF. The whole variable domain, remainder taken from reference TRBV19 and TRBJ1-1, is DGGITQSPKYLFRKEGQNVTLSCEQNLNHDAMYWYRQDPGQGLRLIYYSQIVNDFQKGDIAEGYSVSREKKESFPLTVTSAQKNPTAFYLCASTWGGTEAFFGQGTRLTVV.

The rearrangement joins TRBV6-6 to TRBJ1-1; D possibly corresponds to TRBD1 (6 bases). The CDR3 length is 12 residues. The V gene's germline CDR1 is MNHNY and CDR2 SVGAGI (reference sequence). CDR3 amino acids: CASSGGVTEAFF. CDR3 bases: TGTGCGAGTAGTGGGGGCGTCACTGAAGCTTTCTTT.

This clone has more than one count but fewer than ten. This rearrangement joins TRBV5-6 to TRBJ1-3, with D uncertain. CDR1 and CDR2 (germline): SGHDT, YYEEEE. The CDR3 sequence is 14 residues long. Trimming took off 4 bases at V and 2 bases at J, with 10 bases between the two ends. In DNA, the CDR3 is TGTGCCAGCAGCCCGGACGTGACTGGAAACACCATATATTTT. Its protein is CASSPDVTGNTIYF.

A note on this clone: This same CDR3 is encoded by further DNA sequences in the sample. The V gene is TRBV9, the J gene TRBJ2-2, with D tentatively TRBD2 (6 bases). The ends were cut back, 3 bases at V and 6 bases at J, with 9 bases in the middle. Germline CDR1 reads SGDLS; CDR2 reads YYNGEE. CDR3 length: 13 residues. DNA of the CDR3: TGTGCCAGCAGCGGGAGGGGTCCCGGGGAGCTGTTTTTT. It translates to CASSGRGPGELFF. The full variable domain, with the rest looked up from reference TRBV9 and TRBJ2-2, is DSGVTQTPKHLITATGQRVTLRCSPRSGDLSVYWYQQSLDQGLQFLIQYYNGEERAKGNILERFSAQQFPDLHSELNLSSLELGDSALYFCASSGRGPGELFFGEGSRLTVL.

This clone was counted between two and nine times. The chain carries TRBV18 and TRBJ1-1; TRBD1 is a possible D gene (5 bases). V lost 6 bases and J lost 7, with 18 bases in between. The CDR3 sequence is 14 residues long. CDR1 and CDR2 (germline): KGHSH, LQKENI. The CDR3 sequence is CASSPLNGDGEAFF. The CDR3 DNA follows: TGTGCCAGCTCCCCTCTCAACGGGGACGGTGAAGCTTTCTTT.

The chain's CDR3 is CSSRDPGEADTQYF. The CDR3, as DNA: TGCAGCAGCCGGGACCCAGGGGAGGCAGATACGCAGTATTTT. V and J are TRBV29-1 and TRBJ2-3; D assignment may be TRBD1 or TRBD2 (6 bases each). The CDR3 is 14 residues long. Germline V CDR1 and CDR2: SQVTM, ANQGSEA. Trimming took 8 bases from V and 4 from J, leaving 19 bases between them.

The V and J genes are TRBV7-3 and TRBJ2-7; 8 nucleotides align to TRBD2. The germline CDR1 and CDR2 sequences are SGHTA and FQGTGA. This CDR3 has 15 residues. V shed 5 bases, J shed 3 bases, and the junction held 9 bases outside the gene matches. CDR3 residues: CASSPQAGAYYEQYF. The CDR3 DNA sequence: TGTGCCAGCAGCCCTCAAGCGGGGGCTTACTACGAGCAGTACTTC.

This chain uses TRBV2 with TRBJ1-5, with 11 bases that match TRBD1. The CDR3 contains 15 residues. Trimming removed 1 base from V and 7 bases from J; junction bases left unmatched: 3. Germline CDR1 is SNHLY and CDR2 is FYNNEI. Here the CDR3 DNA reads TGTGCCAGCAGTGAAGGGACAGGGGGCAGGCAGCCCCAGCATTTT. It yields the protein CASSEGTGGRQPQHF.

CDR3 loop: CASSYLASGSDTQYF. The CDR3 DNA reads as TGTGCCAGCAGTTACTTGGCTAGCGGATCAGATACGCAGTATTTT. V usage is TRBV6-5 and J usage is TRBJ2-3; 7 bases are a match to TRBD2. This CDR3 has 15 amino acids. The germline gives CDR1 MNHEY, CDR2 SVGAGI. Trimming took 1 base from V and 4 from J; bases not matched to a gene: 5.

This sequence joins TRBV13 and TRBJ2-3; D remains unclear. Germline V gene sequence: CDR1 PRHDT, CDR2 FYEKMQ (reference sequence). Trimming cost V 5 bases and J 7 bases, with 13 bases left between them. CDR3 length: 13 amino acids. The CDR3, as DNA: TGTGCCAGCAGCATATGGGATCTGAATACGCAGTATTTT. Translated, it gives CASSIWDLNTQYF. Full variable domain (remainder filled in from reference TRBV13 and TRBJ2-3): AAGVIQSPRHLIKEKRETATLKCYPIPRHDTVYWYQQGPGQDPQFLISFYEKMQSDKGSIPDRFSAQQFSDYHSELNMSSLELGDSALYFCASSIWDLNTQYFGPGTRLTVL.

This chain uses TRBV2 with TRBJ2-3, with TRBD2 matching over 7 bases. This CDR3 has 15 amino acids. Germline-derived CDR1 and CDR2 are SNHLY and FYNNEI. With V trimmed by 1 base and J by 2 bases, 3 bases remained unmatched. The CDR3, as DNA: TGTGCCAGCAGTGAAGGCCTAGCGGACACAGATACGCAGTATTTT. Its translation is CASSEGLADTDTQYF. Drawing the rest from reference TRBV2 and TRBJ2-3, the complete variable domain is EPEVTQTPSHQVTQMGQEVILRCVPISNHLYFYWYRQILGQKVEFLVSFYNNEISEKSEIFDDQFSVERPDGSNFTLKIRSTKLEDSAMYFCASSEGLADTDTQYFGPGTRLTVL.

The sample holds a few counts of this clone. The J gene is TRBJ1-2, the V gene TRBV2; D is unclear. The CDR3 runs 14 residues. V lost 2 bases, J lost 0 bases, and 7 bases lay in between. CDR1 is SNHLY, CDR2 FYNNEI, per germline. The CDR3 protein is CASSENTSNYGYTF. The CDR3 DNA follows: TGTGCCAGCAGTGAAAACACCTCTAACTATGGCTACACCTTC.

The V gene is TRBV5-1, the J gene TRBJ2-5; 10 positions agree with TRBD1. CDR3 size: 14 residues. V dropped 4 bases and J dropped 5; count of bases not matched to a gene: 5. Germline assignment: CDR1 SGHRS and CDR2 YFSETQ. CDR3 protein: CASSRQGAGETQYF. CDR3 DNA sequence: TGCGCCAGCAGCCGACAGGGGGCAGGGGAGACCCAGTACTTC. The whole variable domain, remainder taken from reference TRBV5-1 and TRBJ2-5, is KAGVTQTPRYLIKTRGQQVTLSCSPISGHRSVSWYQQTPGQGLQFLFEYFSETQRNKGNFPGRFSGRQFSNSRSEMNVSTLELGDSALYLCASSRQGAGETQYFGPGTRLLVL.

The chain links TRBV6-5 to TRBJ1-5; TRBD1 matches at 9 bases. Trimming cost V 2 bases and J 4 bases; bases outside gene matches: 0. Per germline, CDR1 MNHEY and CDR2 SVGAGI. This CDR3 comprises 14 residues. The CDR3 coding sequence is TGTGCCAGCAGTTACGACAGGGGGAATCAGCCCCAGCATTTT. This codes for CASSYDRGNQPQHF.

This clone showed up just a few times. V and J are TRBV7-8 and TRBJ1-2; D gene uncertain. CDR3 length: 13 amino acids. Trimming removed 1 base from V and 5 bases from J, with 8 bases in between. CDR1 is SGHVS and CDR2 is FQNEAQ in the germline V gene. The CDR3 spells CASSLGPGYGYTF. CDR3 in DNA: TGTGCCAGCAGCTTAGGTCCCGGGTATGGCTACACCTTC.

This clone was counted ten times or more. V is TRBV11-3 and J is TRBJ2-7; D not resolved. Germline CDR1 and CDR2: SGHNT and YENEEA. This CDR3 region has 12 residues. Trimming cost V 5 bases and J 5 bases, with 10 bases left between them. CDR3 DNA sequence: TGTGCCAGCAGCGGACGGAGCGACGAGCAGTACTTC. This encodes CASSGRSDEQYF.

The CDR3 loop is CASTSGAGGYNEQFF. The CDR3 bases are TGTGCCAGCACCTCAGGAGCGGGGGGGTACAATGAGCAGTTCTTC. The gene calls are TRBV7-8 and TRBJ2-1; 10 bases align to TRBD2. The CDR3 loop spans 15 amino acids. Germline-derived CDR1 and CDR2 are SGHVS and FQNEAQ. The V segment lost 7 bases and the J segment 4 bases; nucleotides outside the gene matches: 7.

The chain uses TRBV13 and TRBJ2-7; a possible D gene is TRBD1 (5 bases). Germline CDR1 PRHDT, CDR2 FYEKMQ (reference sequence). There are 13 residues in the CDR3. With 2 bases removed from V and 5 bases from J, the gap between germline ends came to 10 bases. CDR3 sequence reads: CASSLSGSNEQYF. The DNA for the CDR3 is TGTGCCAGCAGCTTATCAGGGTCGAACGAGCAGTACTTC.

The chain combines TRBV4-1 with TRBJ1-6, with D unclear. This CDR3 spans 15 amino acids. Per the germline V gene, CDR1 is MGHRA and CDR2 is YSYEKL. The V gene lost 5 bases and the J gene lost 7 bases, with 15 bases spanning the gap. The CDR3, as DNA: TGCGCCAGCAGCAGCGTCTTCTTGACCAATTCACCCCTCCACTTT. Its protein is CASSSVFLTNSPLHF.